This is a list of T cell receptor beta chains from one sample in a study of circulating CD8 cells and anti-PD-1 response in melanoma. Using its own MiXCR run on the reads, TCRdb lists one record per CDR3 protein. The profile shows under 150 distinct CDR3 sequences, approximately 8% of them singletons. The sequences come from CD8+ T cells from PBMCs, collected at baseline or after one month of anti-PD-1 therapy (not recorded which). These receptors were collected from a human donor with melanoma. Each CDR3 is given with its conserved first and last residue. The order of the fields is clone size, D gene, V gene, J gene, CDR3 protein, CDR3 DNA. A D gene is named only where the DNA matches it firmly. Where a row states a size, it is once, few, many or the class of an expanded clone; other rows omit it.

>medium-sized|TRBD2|TRBV20-1|TRBJ2-3
CSATYLAGGLTDTQYF
TGCAGTGCTACCTACTTAGCGGGAGGCCTTACAGATACGCAGTATTTT
>large|TRBD2|TRBV19|TRBJ2-1
CASSWGGSYNEQFF
TGTGCCAGTAGTTGGGGGGGGTCCTACAATGAGCAGTTCTTC
>-|TRBD2|TRBV10-3|TRBJ2-1
CAISGHASGKDNEQFF
TGTGCCATCAGTGGTCACGCTAGCGGGAAGGACAATGAGCAGTTCTTC
>hyperexpanded|-|TRBV7-8|TRBJ2-1
CASSPIQYEQFF
TGTGCCAGCAGCCCTATACAATATGAGCAGTTCTTC
>large|-|TRBV20-1|TRBJ2-7
CSAREGDYEQYF
TGCAGTGCTAGAGAGGGGGACTACGAGCAGTACTTC
>large|TRBD2|TRBV9|TRBJ2-7
CASSALLAGAMYEQYF
TGTGCCAGCAGCGCCTTGCTAGCGGGAGCCATGTACGAGCAGTACTTC
>large|-|TRBV7-7|TRBJ2-3
CASSLAPGDQDTQYF
TGTGCTAGCAGCTTAGCCCCAGGCGATCAGGATACGCAGTATTTT
>large|-|TRBV4-2|TRBJ2-7
CASSPQANSETPSSYEQYF
TGTGCCAGCAGCCCCCAAGCCAATTCGGAGACCCCGAGCTCCTACGAGCAGTACTTC
>large|-|TRBV27|TRBJ2-1
CASSLAGAYNEQFF
TGTGCCAGCAGTTTGGCAGGGGCCTACAATGAGCAGTTCTTC
>-|TRBD1|TRBV30|TRBJ2-1
CARTPGTGTYNEQFF
TGTGCCCGGACACCCGGGACAGGGACGTACAATGAGCAGTTCTTC
>hyperexpanded|-|TRBV19|TRBJ2-5
CASSYPRATGRGETQYF
TGTGCCAGTAGCTACCCCAGAGCGACAGGCCGCGGAGAGACCCAGTACTTC
>large|-|TRBV14|TRBJ2-1
CASSQNRREQFF
TGTGCCAGCAGCCAGAATAGGAGGGAGCAGTTCTTC
>large|TRBD2|TRBV27|TRBJ2-7
CASSFTSAGEQYF
TGTGCCAGCAGTTTTACTAGCGCCGGGGAGCAGTACTTC
>large|-|TRBV4-3|TRBJ2-1
CASSNGGASYNEQFF
TGCGCCAGCAGCAACGGCGGGGCTTCCTACAATGAGCAGTTCTTC
>large|-|TRBV19|TRBJ2-1
CASSIGLVQFF
TGTGCCAGTAGTATCGGGCTAGTCCAATTCTTC
>medium-sized|TRBD2|TRBV20-1|TRBJ2-7
CSAREGDYERYF
TGCAGTGCTAGAGAGGGGGACTACGAGCGGTACTTC
>large|TRBD2|TRBV29-1|TRBJ2-2
CSVEGLAGGPAGELFF
TGCAGCGTTGAAGGTCTAGCGGGAGGGCCGGCCGGGGAGCTGTTTTTT
>large|TRBD2|TRBV11-2|TRBJ2-3
CASSISGGVTDTQYF
TGTGCCAGCAGCATTAGCGGGGGGGTCACAGATACGCAGTATTTT
>large|-|TRBV7-2|TRBJ1-1
CASSLGGMNTEAFF
TGTGCCAGCAGCTTAGGGGGTATGAACACTGAAGCTTTCTTT
>large|-|TRBV6-2/TRBV6-3|TRBJ2-7
CASRLPTGLVYEQYF
TGTGCCAGCAGATTACCCACAGGACTTGTCTACGAGCAGTACTTC
>large|-|TRBV29-1|TRBJ2-7
CSVGADYEQYF
TGCAGCGTTGGGGCAGACTACGAGCAGTACTTC
>hyperexpanded|-|TRBV7-8|TRBJ2-3
CASSLRRGTDTQYF
TGTGCCAGCAGCCTTCGGAGGGGCACAGATACGCAGTATTTT
>large|TRBD1|TRBV19|TRBJ2-1
CASSIGTGVDEQFF
TGTGCCAGTAGTATCGGGACAGGGGTCGATGAGCAGTTCTTC
>large|-|TRBV18|TRBJ1-4
CASSPRVGTTNEKLFF
TGTGCCAGCTCACCGCGAGTCGGAACAACTAATGAAAAACTGTTTTTT
>large|-|TRBV29-1|TRBJ2-1
CSVERRAEKRDEQFF
TGCAGCGTTGAGAGGAGGGCAGAAAAAAGAGATGAGCAGTTCTTC
>hyperexpanded|TRBD1|TRBV10-3|TRBJ2-7
CAISPSGTGRTYEQYF
TGTGCCATCAGTCCTTCCGGGACAGGGAGGACCTACGAGCAGTACTTC
>hyperexpanded|TRBD2|TRBV5-1|TRBJ2-1
CASSATSGRTYNEQFF
TGCGCCAGCAGCGCGACTAGCGGGAGGACCTACAATGAGCAGTTCTTC
>large|TRBD1|TRBV7-9|TRBJ2-5
CASSASLGQQETQYF
TGTGCCAGCAGCGCCAGTTTGGGACAGCAAGAGACCCAGTACTTC
>large|TRBD1|TRBV7-2|TRBJ2-1
CASSLYRGSYNEQFF
TGTGCCAGCAGCTTATACAGGGGGTCCTACAATGAGCAGTTCTTC
>large|-|TRBV12-3/TRBV12-4|TRBJ2-1
CASSLAGANYNEQFF
TGTGCCAGCAGTTTAGCAGGAGCCAACTACAATGAGCAGTTCTTC
>few|-|TRBV20-1|TRBJ2-5
CSSPWGVQETQYF
TGCAGTTCTCCATGGGGGGTCCAAGAGACCCAGTACTTC
>medium-sized|TRBD2|TRBV28|TRBJ2-3
CASRSGTSGTDTQYF
TGTGCCAGCAGATCCGGGACTAGCGGTACAGATACGCAGTATTTT
>hyperexpanded|-|TRBV7-3|TRBJ2-1
CASSLGGYFNEQFF
TGTGCCAGCAGCTTAGGCGGATACTTCAATGAGCAGTTCTTC
>large|-|TRBV5-5|TRBJ2-1
CASSDMWLSIYNEQFF
TGTGCCAGCAGCGACATGTGGCTGAGTATCTACAATGAGCAGTTCTTC
>hyperexpanded|-|TRBV3-1|TRBJ2-2
CASSQQALNTGELFF
TGTGCCAGCAGCCAACAAGCTCTGAACACCGGGGAGCTGTTTTTT
>large|TRBD2|TRBV20-1|TRBJ2-3
CSASNIAGVNTDTQYF
TGCAGTGCTAGCAATATAGCGGGGGTTAATACAGATACGCAGTATTTT
>large|TRBD1|TRBV27|TRBJ2-1
CASSSGVTGELSYNEQFF
TGTGCCAGCAGTTCCGGGGTCACAGGGGAACTTTCCTACAATGAGCAGTTCTTC
>large|-|TRBV6-5|TRBJ2-7
CASSYGSSSYEQYF
TGTGCCAGCAGTTATGGCAGTAGCTCCTACGAGCAGTACTTC
>large|TRBD2|TRBV7-6|TRBJ2-1
CASGGGNNEQFF
TGTGCCTCTGGCGGGGGTAACAATGAGCAGTTCTTC
>large|-|TRBV11-1|TRBJ2-1
CASSLEGAYNEQFF
TGTGCCAGCAGCTTAGAGGGGGCCTACAATGAGCAGTTCTTC
>large|TRBD2|TRBV20-1|TRBJ2-7
CSASPESGRENEQYF
TGCAGTGCTAGTCCCGAGAGCGGGAGAGAGAACGAGCAGTACTTC
>few|-|TRBV4-2|TRBJ2-7
CASSPQANSETPSSCEQYF
TGTGCCAGCAGCCCCCAAGCCAATTCGGAGACCCCGAGCTCCTGCGAGCAGTACTTC
>large|-|TRBV20-1|TRBJ2-7
CSATDTYEQYF
TGCAGTGCTACCGATACCTACGAGCAGTACTTC
>hyperexpanded|-|TRBV27|TRBJ2-2
CASSLGYRGGELFF
TGTGCCAGCAGTTTAGGTTATCGGGGCGGGGAGCTGTTTTTT
>large|-|TRBV4-1|TRBJ2-3
CASSQDGGSTDTQYF
TGCGCCAGCAGCCAAGATGGCGGGAGCACAGATACGCAGTATTTT
>hyperexpanded|TRBD2|TRBV28|TRBJ2-7
CASSPLSGFSYEQYF
TGTGCCAGCAGTCCCCTTAGCGGGTTCTCCTACGAGCAGTACTTC
>hyperexpanded|TRBD2|TRBV29-1|TRBJ2-4
CSVGGGTNIQYF
TGCAGCGTTGGGGGAGGGACGAACATTCAGTACTTC